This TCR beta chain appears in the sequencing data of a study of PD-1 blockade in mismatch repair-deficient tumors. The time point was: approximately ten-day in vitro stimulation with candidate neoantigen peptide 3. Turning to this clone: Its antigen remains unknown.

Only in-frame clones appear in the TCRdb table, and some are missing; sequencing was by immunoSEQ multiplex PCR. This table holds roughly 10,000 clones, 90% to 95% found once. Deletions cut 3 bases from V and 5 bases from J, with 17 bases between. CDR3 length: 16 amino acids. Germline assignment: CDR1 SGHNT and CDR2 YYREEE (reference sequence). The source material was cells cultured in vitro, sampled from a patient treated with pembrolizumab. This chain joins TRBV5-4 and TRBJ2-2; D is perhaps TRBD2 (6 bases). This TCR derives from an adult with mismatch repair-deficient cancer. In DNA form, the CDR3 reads TGTGCCAGCAGCTCATGGACGTGGGACTTGACCGGGGAGCTGTTTTTT. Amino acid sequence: CASSSWTWDLTGELFF.